These T cell receptor beta chains were read from a single sample in a study of metastatic and nonmetastatic thyroid tumors. TCRdb reprocessed the PCR reads using MiXCR. The data show 20,000 or so clones, 35% to 45% seen once. Sequencing used blood. Receptors were obtained from a male donor with papillary thyroid cancer or a benign thyroid nodule (not recorded which). Some clones in this sample may be carry-over from other donors' samples. The CDR3 runs from the conserved cysteine through the conserved F or W. The order of the fields is V gene, clone size, J gene, D gene, CDR3 protein, CDR3 DNA. The D gene is left open where the match is weak. Size is stated for part of the rows, as once, few or many counts, or as a class when the clone is expanded.

V: TRBV6-1; size: medium-sized; J: TRBJ1-5; D: .; CDR3: CASSEASGRHF; DNA: TGTGCCAGCAGTGAAGCGTCAGGGCGGCATTTT
V: TRBV11-2; size: .; J: TRBJ2-2; D: .; CDR3: CASSLGQRSNTGELFF; DNA: TGTGCCAGCAGCTTAGGTCAGCGAAGTAACACCGGGGAGCTGTTTTTT
V: TRBV5-1; size: .; J: TRBJ2-3; D: .; CDR3: CASSPSGQSADTQYF; DNA: TGCGCCAGCAGCCCCTCCGGACAGAGCGCAGATACGCAGTATTTT
V: TRBV19; size: many; J: TRBJ2-1; D: .; CDR3: CASSMRLSSYNEQFF; DNA: TGTGCCAGTAGTATGAGGTTGAGCTCCTACAATGAGCAGTTCTTC
V: TRBV30; size: .; J: TRBJ1-2; D: TRBD1; CDR3: CAWSRQGGPVGYTF; DNA: TGTGCCTGGAGTCGACAGGGGGGCCCTGTAGGCTACACCTTC
V: TRBV12-3/TRBV12-4; size: .; J: TRBJ2-1; D: .; CDR3: CASTSSRDPATDEQFF; DNA: TGTGCCAGCACCTCAAGCCGGGACCCGGCTACAGATGAGCAGTTCTTC
V: TRBV3-1; size: once; J: TRBJ2-4; D: TRBD2; CDR3: CASSQGSSGIGKNIQYF; DNA: TGTGCCAGCAGCCAAGGTTCTAGCGGGATCGGCAAAAACATTCAGTACTTC
V: TRBV28; size: few; J: TRBJ2-6; D: TRBD2; CDR3: CASSFSGTRANVLTF; DNA: TGTGCCAGCAGTTTCTCAGGGACTAGGGCCAACGTCCTGACTTTC
V: TRBV20-1; size: .; J: TRBJ2-5; D: .; CDR3: CTSAQETQYF; DNA: TGCACTTCAGCACAAGAGACCCAGTACTTC
V: TRBV4-1; size: many; J: TRBJ2-1; D: TRBD2; CDR3: CASSQGVSGSSYNEQFF; DNA: TGCGCCAGCAGCCAAGGGGTGAGCGGGAGCTCCTACAATGAGCAGTTCTTC
V: TRBV7-3; size: .; J: TRBJ2-7; D: .; CDR3: CASSLGSSAYEQYF; DNA: TGTGCCAGCAGCTTAGGCTCCTCAGCCTACGAGCAGTACTTC